The 23 T cell receptor beta chains below were found in one sample sequenced in a study of cytomegalovirus exposure and HLA in healthy donors. The data were produced by immunoSEQ multiplex PCR, yet TCRdb's version contains in-frame clones alone and is incomplete. The profile covers tens of thousands of clones, with more than 80% appearing a single time and 0.9% to 1.4% taken by the ten largest. The sample consisted of PBMCs. The source is a man between 18 and 29 years old in good health and CMV-seronegative.

The V and J genes are TRBV4-3 and TRBJ2-5; a possible D gene is TRBD2 (6 bases). Germline V gene data show CDR1 as LGHNA and CDR2 as YSLEER. This CDR3 contains 13 residues. V lost 4 bases to trimming and J lost 2 bases, with 8 bases between them. CDR3 residues: CASSRDSQETQYF. CDR3 DNA: TGCGCCAGCAGCCGGGACTCACAAGAGACCCAGTACTTC.

The V and J genes are TRBV10-3 and TRBJ2-7; D might be TRBD1 (5 bases). The CDR3 totals 14 residues. Per the germline V gene, CDR1 is ENHRY and CDR2 is SYGVKD. V gave up 6 bases and J gave up 0 bases, with 12 bases separating them. CDR3 loop: CAIRTRVSSYEQYF. The DNA for the CDR3 is TGTGCCATCAGGACCAGGGTGAGCTCCTACGAGCAGTACTTC.

V and J are TRBV5-1 and TRBJ1-3; tentative D call: TRBD1 (5 bases). Germline loops: CDR1 SGHRS, CDR2 YFSETQ. CDR3 size: 16 residues. V was clipped by 4 bases and J by 0 bases, with 14 bases between them. The CDR3 coding sequence is TGCGCCAGCAGCCGAACCACAGGAGACTCTGGAAACACCATATATTTT. Encoded protein: CASSRTTGDSGNTIYF.

This chain uses TRBV5-1 with TRBJ2-3; 7 nucleotides align to TRBD2. This CDR3 has 14 amino acids. Germline CDR1 and CDR2: SGHRS and YFSETQ. V lost 5 bases to trimming and J lost 7 bases; unmatched junction nucleotides: 10. CDR3 nucleotides: TGCGCCAGCAGATTGTCGCCGCGGGGGAATACGCAGTATTTT. Translating it yields CASRLSPRGNTQYF.

The chain recombines TRBV6-5 with TRBJ2-7; no clear D gene. The CDR3 sequence is 14 residues long. Trimming shortened V by 5 bases and J by 3 bases, and 14 bases separated the two germline ends. From germline, CDR1 is MNHEY and CDR2 SVGAGI. The DNA for the CDR3 is TGTGCCAGCAGTGCACTACCAGCCCACTACGAGCAGTACTTC. Translation gives CASSALPAHYEQYF.

The chain couples TRBV5-1 to TRBJ2-1; TRBD2 matches at 8 bases. J was trimmed by 7 bases and V by 1 base; bases with no gene match: 1. Germline loops: CDR1 SGHRS, CDR2 YFSETQ. There are 13 residues in the CDR3. The CDR3 nucleotides are TGCGCCAGCAGCTTGACTAGCGGTAATGAGCAGTTCTTC. This encodes CASSLTSGNEQFF. The full variable domain, in which reference TRBV5-1 and TRBJ2-1 provide the parts outside the CDR3, is KAGVTQTPRYLIKTRGQQVTLSCSPISGHRSVSWYQQTPGQGLQFLFEYFSETQRNKGNFPGRFSGRQFSNSRSEMNVSTLELGDSALYLCASSLTSGNEQFFGPGTRLTVL.

The V call is TRBV11-2, the J call TRBJ2-1; 8 bases line up with TRBD1. The CDR3 totals 17 residues. Per the germline V gene, CDR1 is SGHAT and CDR2 is FQNNGV. The V and J ends lost 4 bases and 7 bases, in that order; junction bases with no gene match: 15. The CDR3 DNA sequence: TGTGCCAGCAGCTCACTGAGGACAGGGCATAGGAGGAATGAGCAGTTCTTC. Its protein product is CASSSLRTGHRRNEQFF. The full variable domain, rest sourced from reference TRBV11-2 and TRBJ2-1, is EAGVAQSPRYKIIEKRQSVAFWCNPISGHATLYWYQQILGQGPKLLIQFQNNGVVDDSQLPKDRFSAERLKGVDSTLKIQPAKLEDSAVYLCASSSLRTGHRRNEQFFGPGTRLTVL.

The genes are TRBV5-1 and TRBJ2-5; D is possibly TRBD1 (6 bases). The CDR3 extends over 16 amino acids. CDR1 is SGHRS and CDR2 is YFSETQ in the germline V gene. V was cut by 1 base and J by 4 bases, with 17 bases left in between. CDR3: CASSLFLGGPGETQYF. The CDR3 DNA is TGCGCCAGCAGCTTGTTCCTAGGGGGTCCAGGAGAGACCCAGTACTTC.

The chain carries TRBV6-5 and TRBJ1-3; possibly TRBD1 for D (5 bases). The CDR3 has 14 residues. The ends were cut back, 6 bases at V and 2 bases at J, with 11 bases in the middle. Germline V gene sequence: CDR1 MNHEY, CDR2 SVGAGI. The CDR3 reads CASSLGHTGNTIYF. The CDR3 coding sequence is TGTGCCAGCAGCCTCGGACACACTGGAAACACCATATATTTT.

The gene calls are TRBV18 and TRBJ2-5; D may be TRBD1 (5 bases). Per the germline V gene, CDR1 is KGHSH and CDR2 is LQKENI. Trimming cost V 2 bases and J 1 base, with 8 bases left between them. The CDR3 runs 14 residues. The CDR3 spells CASSPTGFQETQYF. For the CDR3, the DNA is TGTGCCAGCTCACCAACAGGATTCCAAGAGACCCAGTACTTC.

The gene calls are TRBV27 and TRBJ2-1; 7 bases are a match to TRBD2. The CDR3 runs to 15 residues. V trimming: 3 bases; J trimming: 6 bases; junction bases outside the gene matches: 8. CDR1 and CDR2 from the germline V gene are MNHEY and SMNVEV (reference sequence). The CDR3 nucleotides read TGTGCCAGCAGTTTTAGACTAGCAAGTTCCAATGAGCAGTTCTTC. Translating gives CASSFRLASSNEQFF.

This chain joins TRBV7-9 and TRBJ2-7; D possibly corresponds to TRBD1 (6 bases). CDR1 is SEHNR and CDR2 is FQNEAQ in the germline V gene (reference sequence). The CDR3 is 14 amino acids. With 0 bases removed from V and 1 base from J, the gap between germline ends came to 7 bases. The CDR3 DNA follows: TGTGCCAGCAGCTTAGCGGACAGTTCCTACGAGCAGTACTTC. Translating it yields CASSLADSSYEQYF.

This clone was seen just once. The rearrangement joins TRBV6-4 to TRBJ2-1, with TRBD1 matching over 9 bases. The CDR3 spans 15 residues. The germline gives CDR1 MRHNA, CDR2 SNTAGT. Trimming took 0 bases from V and 6 from J; bases not matched to a gene: 3. The CDR3 here is CASSDSETGGNEQFF. CDR3 nucleotide sequence: TGTGCCAGCAGTGACTCAGAGACAGGGGGCAATGAGCAGTTCTTC.

This rearrangement joins TRBV6-5 to TRBJ1-1, with D maybe TRBD1 (6 bases). This CDR3 is built from 13 residues. Between the trimmed V and J ends, which lost 5 bases and 5 bases, there was a span of 12 bases. CDR1 is MNHEY and CDR2 is SVGAGI in the germline V gene. The CDR3 spells CASSTTGPTEAFF. CDR3 DNA sequence: TGTGCCAGCAGTACGACAGGCCCAACTGAAGCTTTCTTT.

This clone came up once. V gene TRBV19 combines with J gene TRBJ2-1, with 7 nucleotides matching TRBD2. Germline V gives CDR1 LNHDA, CDR2 SQIVND (reference sequence). J gave up 9 bases and V 3 bases, and 11 bases lay outside the gene matches. CDR3 length: 15 amino acids. Here the CDR3 DNA reads TGTGCCAGTAGTATTTTTCCAGCGGAGCGGGGTGAGCAGTTCTTC. This codes for CASSIFPAERGEQFF.

The chain uses TRBV4-3 and TRBJ1-3; 7 bases are shared with TRBD1. The junction had 4 bases not matched to a gene; V was cut back by 2 bases and J by 6 bases. Germline V lookup: CDR1 LGHNA, CDR2 YSLEER. The CDR3 has 14 residues. The CDR3 DNA reads as TGCGCCAGCAGCCAAACCGACAGGGTAAACACCATATATTTT. This encodes CASSQTDRVNTIYF.

This clone has just one count. The chain joins TRBV28 to TRBJ1-2; D gene unclear. The germline V gene has CDR1 MDHEN and CDR2 SYDVKM. Trimming cost V 3 bases and J 0 bases, with 11 bases left between them. This CDR3 has 15 residues. CDR3 nucleotide sequence: TGTGCCAGCAGTTTCCCTATGGGAGCTAACTATGGCTACACCTTC. Translation gives CASSFPMGANYGYTF.

The chain carries TRBV11-1 and TRBJ2-5, with D tentatively TRBD2 (5 bases). Germline V lookup: CDR1 SGHAT, CDR2 FQDESV (reference sequence). CDR3 size: 14 residues. Trimming left V 1 base short and J 5 bases short, with 11 bases between. The CDR3 loop reads CASSLGLAPETQYF. CDR3 in DNA: TGTGCCAGCAGCTTAGGGCTAGCTCCCGAGACCCAGTACTTC.

The count of this clone is one. The gene calls are TRBV14 and TRBJ1-2; D gene unclear. CDR3 length: 12 residues. Trimming took 0 bases from V and 6 from J, leaving 5 bases between them. The germline V gene has CDR1 SGHDN and CDR2 FVKESK. CDR3 in DNA: TGTGCCAGCAGCCAAGATCAGAATGGCTACACCTTC. Protein sequence: CASSQDQNGYTF.

The chain carries TRBV7-6 and TRBJ2-3; weak D call: TRBD2 (5 bases). V shed 5 bases and J shed 4 bases, with 13 bases lying between them. Germline CDR1 SGHVS, CDR2 FNYEAQ. The CDR3 runs 14 residues. DNA of the CDR3: TGTGCCAGCAGCCCGGGGAGCGCGCCAGATACGCAGTATTTT. Its translation: CASSPGSAPDTQYF.

This chain links TRBV7-8 with TRBJ2-1; 8 bases are shared with TRBD2. The V gene end was trimmed by 5 bases and the J gene end by 2 bases; junction bases not matched to a gene: 5. The germline V gene encodes CDR1 SGHVS and CDR2 FQNEAQ. The CDR3 consists of 15 residues. The CDR3 protein is CASSLLAGPYNEQFF. In DNA, the CDR3 is TGTGCCAGCAGCCTTTTAGCGGGACCCTACAATGAGCAGTTCTTC.

The V and J genes are TRBV4-1 and TRBJ2-3; 8 bases are shared with TRBD2. The germline V gene encodes CDR1 MGHRA and CDR2 YSYEKL. Losses at the gene ends were 2 bases for V and 5 bases for J; bases not matched to a gene: 12. The CDR3 loop spans 17 amino acids. CDR3 protein: CASSQPDSGVWGDTQYF. CDR3 DNA sequence: TGCGCCAGCAGCCAACCCGATAGCGGGGTTTGGGGAGATACGCAGTATTTT.

This clone was picked up one time. The gene calls are TRBV5-6 and TRBJ2-1; 8 nucleotides match TRBD2. V was pared by 4 bases and J by 4 bases, with 10 bases of the junction left unmatched. CDR3 length: 16 amino acids. The germline CDR1 and CDR2 sequences are SGHDT and YYEEEE. CDR3 DNA: TGTGCCAGCAGCCGGTCCTGGCGGGAGGTTTACAATGAGCAGTTCTTC. Its protein is CASSRSWREVYNEQFF.